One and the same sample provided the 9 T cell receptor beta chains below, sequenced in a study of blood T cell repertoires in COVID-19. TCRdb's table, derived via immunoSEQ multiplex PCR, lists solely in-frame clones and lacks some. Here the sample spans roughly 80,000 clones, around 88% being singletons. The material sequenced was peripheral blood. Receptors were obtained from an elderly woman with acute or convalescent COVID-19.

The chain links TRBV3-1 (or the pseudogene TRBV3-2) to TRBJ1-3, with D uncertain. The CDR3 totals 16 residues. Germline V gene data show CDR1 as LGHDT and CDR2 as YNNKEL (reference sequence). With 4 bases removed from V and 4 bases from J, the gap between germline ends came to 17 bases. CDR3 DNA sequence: TGTGCCAGCAGCCCGTACGGGATAATCGCCGGAAACACCATATATTTT. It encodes CASSPYGIIAGNTIYF.

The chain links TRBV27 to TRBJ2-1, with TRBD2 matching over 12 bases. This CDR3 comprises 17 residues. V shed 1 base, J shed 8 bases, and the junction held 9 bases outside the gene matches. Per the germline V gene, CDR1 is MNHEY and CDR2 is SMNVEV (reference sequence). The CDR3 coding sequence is TGTGCCAGCAGTTTATTAGGGCTAGCGGGGGGGGTAGATGAGCAGTTCTTC. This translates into CASSLLGLAGGVDEQFF.

The CDR3 DNA reads TGTGCCAGCAGCAGACCCTCGGGTCTCGAGCAGTACTTC. Translating it yields CASSRPSGLEQYF. J is TRBJ2-7 and V is TRBV5-5; D remains unclear. Trimming shortened V by 4 bases and J by 6 bases, and 14 bases separated the two germline ends. Germline values: CDR1 SGHKS, CDR2 YYEKEE (reference sequence). This CDR3 is 13 amino acids long.

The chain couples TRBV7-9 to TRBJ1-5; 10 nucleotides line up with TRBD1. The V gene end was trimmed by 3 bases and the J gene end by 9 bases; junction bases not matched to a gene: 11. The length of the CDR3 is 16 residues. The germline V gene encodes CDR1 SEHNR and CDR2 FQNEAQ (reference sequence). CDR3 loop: CASSFTGQGNSPPQHF. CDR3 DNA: TGTGCCAGCAGCTTCACGGGACAGGGGAATAGTCCGCCCCAGCATTTT.

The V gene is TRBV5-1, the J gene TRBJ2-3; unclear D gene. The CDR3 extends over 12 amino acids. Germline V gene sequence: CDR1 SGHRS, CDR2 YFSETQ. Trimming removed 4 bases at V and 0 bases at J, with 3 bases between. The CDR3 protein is CASSESTDTQYF. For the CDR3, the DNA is TGCGCCAGCAGCGAGAGCACAGATACGCAGTATTTT. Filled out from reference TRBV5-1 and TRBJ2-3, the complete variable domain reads KAGVTQTPRYLIKTRGQQVTLSCSPISGHRSVSWYQQTPGQGLQFLFEYFSETQRNKGNFPGRFSGRQFSNSRSEMNVSTLELGDSALYLCASSESTDTQYFGPGTRLTVL.

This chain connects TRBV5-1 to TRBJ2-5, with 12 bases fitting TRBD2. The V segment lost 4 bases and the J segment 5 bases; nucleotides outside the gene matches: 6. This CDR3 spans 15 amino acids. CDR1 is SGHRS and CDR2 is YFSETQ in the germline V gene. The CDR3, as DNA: TGCGCCAGCAGCGGGGAGACTAGCGGGAGCGAGACCCAGTACTTC. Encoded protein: CASSGETSGSETQYF.

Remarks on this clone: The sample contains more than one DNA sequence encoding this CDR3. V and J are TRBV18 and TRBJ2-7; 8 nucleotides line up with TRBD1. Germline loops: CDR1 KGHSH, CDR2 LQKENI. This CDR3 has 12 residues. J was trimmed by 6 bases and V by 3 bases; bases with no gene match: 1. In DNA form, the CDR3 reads TGTGCCAGCTCACCCGACAGGGGCGAGCAGTACTTC. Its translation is CASSPDRGEQYF.

CDR3 nucleotides: TGCAGCGTTGAAAAAGGAAGGGGGAGCCTTACCTACAATGAGCAGTTCTTC. Amino acids: CSVEKGRGSLTYNEQFF. The chain combines TRBV29-1 with TRBJ2-1; a weak D match, TRBD1 (6 bases). The CDR3 has 17 amino acids. CDR1 SQVTM and CDR2 ANQGSEA come from the germline V gene. V was trimmed by 2 bases and J by 2 bases, leaving 19 bases between them.

The CDR3 nucleotides read TGTGCCATCAGTGAGTCGATCAGGGAGGGTCAGCCCCAGCATTTT. This gives the protein CAISESIREGQPQHF. The chain carries TRBV10-3 and TRBJ1-5; D may be TRBD1 (5 bases). The CDR3 is made up of 15 amino acids. The V gene lost 0 bases and the J gene lost 6 bases, with 12 bases spanning the gap. Per germline, CDR1 ENHRY and CDR2 SYGVKD.